Listed below are T cell receptor beta chains from one sample, sequenced in a study of CD8 T cells in Susac syndrome. TCRdb re-derived calls from the immunoSEQ multiplex PCR reads in MiXCR, one entry per CDR3 protein. This sample has 160,000 or so distinct CDR3 sequences, with approximately 95% found just once. Material for sequencing was CD8+ T cells from PBMCs. Source of these receptors: a human donor with multiple sclerosis. Each CDR3 is given with its conserved first and last residue. The order of the fields is D gene, clone size, V gene, J gene, CDR3 DNA, CDR3 protein. The D gene is left open where the match is weak. The size field is filled for only some rows; it gives once, few, many or a size class.

>-|-|TRBV11-2|TRBJ2-3
TGTGCCAGCAGCCTGCTAAGGGGGATCCAGACAGATACGCAGTATTTT
CASSLLRGIQTDTQYF
>-|-|TRBV5-6|TRBJ2-5
TGTGCCAGCAGCTTGGCCGGGGCCGCCTCCAGGGAGACCCAGTACTTC
CASSLAGAASRETQYF
>TRBD2|-|TRBV10-3|TRBJ2-7
TGTGCCATCAGCCAACTAGCGGGGGACAGCTCCTACGAGCAGTACTTC
CAISQLAGDSSYEQYF
>-|-|TRBV28|TRBJ2-3
TGTGCCAGCAGTTTCTGGGCAGGGTCCACAGATACGCAGTATTTT
CASSFWAGSTDTQYF
>-|-|TRBV25-1|TRBJ2-5
TGTGCCAGCAGTGAATCCCTGAGGGGGACAGAGACCCAGTACTTC
CASSESLRGTETQYF
>TRBD2|-|TRBV29-1|TRBJ2-2
TGCAGCGTTGTGGGGGGGAACGGGGAGCTGTTTTTT
CSVVGGNGELFF
>TRBD2|-|TRBV4-1|TRBJ2-1
TGCGCCAGCAGCCAAGTTCCCGGGACTAGCGGGTACAATGAGCAGTTCTTC
CASSQVPGTSGYNEQFF
>-|-|TRBV11-2|TRBJ2-1
TGTGCCAGCAGCCCTCAGCGGAATGAGCAGTTCTTC
CASSPQRNEQFF
>TRBD2|-|TRBV15|TRBJ2-1
TGTGCCACCAGCAGAAGGGGACTAGCGGACAATGAGCAGTTCTTC
CATSRRGLADNEQFF
>-|few|TRBV7-8|TRBJ2-1
TGTGCCAGCAGCTTAGCGCAGGGATCCTACAATGAGCAGTTCTTC
CASSLAQGSYNEQFF
>-|-|TRBV9|TRBJ2-1
TGTGCCAGCAGCGTAGCCCCAGGGTCGAACAATGAGCAGTTCTTC
CASSVAPGSNNEQFF
>-|-|TRBV30|TRBJ2-7
TGTGCCTGGAGTGTCTACAGGTGGCCCTACGAGCAGTACTTC
CAWSVYRWPYEQYF
>TRBD2|-|TRBV5-4|TRBJ2-7
TGTGCCAGCAGCTTGGGACTAGCTCCCTACGAGCAGTACTTC
CASSLGLAPYEQYF
>-|-|TRBV9|TRBJ2-3
TGTGCCAGCAGTAAACAGGGCGTAACAGATACGCAGTATTTT
CASSKQGVTDTQYF
>TRBD2|-|TRBV5-1|TRBJ2-2
TGCGCCAGCAGCTTGGCCGGGACTACGAACACCGGGGAGCTGTTTTTT
CASSLAGTTNTGELFF
>TRBD2|-|TRBV27|TRBJ2-7
TGTGCCAGCCACCTGGCGGGAGGGCCTCTCTACGAGCAGTACTTC
CASHLAGGPLYEQYF